These 25 T cell receptor beta chains were all obtained from the same sample, sequenced in a study of blood T cell repertoires in COVID-19. The protocol was immunoSEQ multiplex PCR, while the TCRdb copy is restricted to in-frame clones and leaves out a portion. The top ten hold approximately 5% of the sample, which has about 78,000 clones, around 86% seen once. The sequencing input was peripheral blood. Receptor source: a man between 45 and 60 years old with active or convalescent COVID-19.

V usage is TRBV19 and J usage is TRBJ1-1, with TRBD1 identical over 9 bases. Per germline, CDR1 LNHDA and CDR2 SQIVND (reference sequence). Trimming took 10 bases from V and 0 from J; bases not matched to a gene: 9. The CDR3 covers 15 residues. This CDR3 is CATQGTGSMNTEAFF. For the CDR3, the DNA is TGTGCCACCCAGGGGACAGGGAGCATGAACACTGAAGCTTTCTTT.

The chain recombines TRBV5-1 with TRBJ2-2; 11 nucleotides match TRBD1. V trimming: 4 bases; J trimming: 4 bases; junction bases outside the gene matches: 9. Germline lookup yields CDR1 SGHRS and CDR2 YFSETQ. The CDR3 runs 17 residues. CDR3 protein: CASSTDRGLRGTGELFF. DNA of the CDR3: TGCGCCAGCAGCACGGACAGGGGGCTGAGGGGCACCGGGGAGCTGTTTTTT.

The V call is TRBV28, the J call TRBJ1-2; 9 bases line up with TRBD1. This CDR3 has 14 amino acids. Germline V lookup: CDR1 MDHEN, CDR2 SYDVKM. Trimming cost V 6 bases and J 7 bases; bases outside gene matches: 9. DNA of the CDR3: TGTGCCAGCAGGGCACAGGGGGCGAGGAGTGGCTACACCTTC. Protein product: CASRAQGARSGYTF.

This clone was counted a few times. The rearrangement uses TRBV9 and TRBJ2-3; the D is unclear. In germline, CDR1 is SGDLS, CDR2 YYNGEE. The CDR3 extends over 15 amino acids. V was pared by 3 bases and J by 6 bases, with 17 bases between. The CDR3 nucleotides read TGTGCCAGCAGCGGCGACACCCTCTTCCGCGATACGCAGTATTTT. It translates to CASSGDTLFRDTQYF.

This sequence joins TRBV5-4 and TRBJ1-5, with 9 bases identical to TRBD1. The CDR3 extends over 15 amino acids. Trimming cost V 2 bases and J 3 bases; bases outside gene matches: 3. Germline CDR1 SGHNT, CDR2 YYREEE (reference sequence). The CDR3 DNA follows: TGTGCCAGCAGCTTTGGGACAGGGAACAATCAGCCCCAGCATTTT. Translating gives CASSFGTGNNQPQHF.

The chain combines TRBV6-5 with TRBJ1-1, with 8 bases identical to TRBD1. Per germline, CDR1 MNHEY and CDR2 SVGAGI. V dropped 2 bases and J dropped 1; count of bases not matched to a gene: 6. CDR3 size: 16 residues. CDR3 sequence: CASSYTTGAPNTEAFF. The DNA of the CDR3 is TGTGCCAGCAGTTACACGACAGGGGCGCCGAACACTGAAGCTTTCTTT.

This clone was counted once. The chain uses TRBV2 and TRBJ1-4; D perhaps matches TRBD1 (5 bases). The V and J ends lost 3 bases and 8 bases respectively, with 13 bases between them. The CDR3 loop spans 14 amino acids. Germline V gene sequence: CDR1 SNHLY, CDR2 FYNNEI. The CDR3 here is CASSDRGGREKLFF. The CDR3, as DNA: TGTGCCAGCAGTGATAGGGGAGGGCGGGAAAAACTGTTTTTT.

The rearrangement joins TRBV9 to TRBJ2-3; 7 bases are shared with TRBD1. V lost 3 bases, J lost 2 bases, and 6 bases stayed unmatched. This CDR3 is built from 15 residues. Per the germline V gene, CDR1 is SGDLS and CDR2 is YYNGEE. Written as DNA, the CDR3 is TGTGCCAGCAGCGAAAAGGGGGCCCTCACAGATACGCAGTATTTT. Translating gives CASSEKGALTDTQYF.

This chain joins TRBV2 and TRBJ1-5, with 7 positions matching TRBD1. Per the germline V gene, CDR1 is SNHLY and CDR2 is FYNNEI. The length of the CDR3 is 14 residues. Trimming cost V 6 bases and J 0 bases; bases outside gene matches: 2. The CDR3 DNA follows: TGTGCCAGCAGGGGACAGAATAGCAATCAGCCCCAGCATTTT. Translating gives CASRGQNSNQPQHF.

The J gene is TRBJ2-6, the V gene TRBV29-1; D gene uncertain. This CDR3 is 13 amino acids long. The V gene's germline CDR1 is SQVTM and CDR2 ANQGSEA. Trimming removed 4 bases from V and 0 bases from J, with 4 bases in between. The CDR3 nucleotides are TGCAGCGTTGCGGGCTCTGGGGCCAACGTCCTGACTTTC. Encoded protein: CSVAGSGANVLTF.

Concerning this clone: The sample holds other DNA sequences that translate to the same CDR3. The chain employs TRBV24-1 and TRBJ1-4; 9 bases line up with TRBD1. V dropped 3 bases and J dropped 8; count of bases not matched to a gene: 6. This CDR3 spans 15 amino acids. Germline assignment: CDR1 KGHDR and CDR2 SFDVKD. The CDR3 sequence: CATSDPGQGREKLFF. CDR3 in DNA: TGTGCCACCAGTGATCCTGGACAGGGGCGGGAAAAACTGTTTTTT.

This sequence joins TRBV24-1 and TRBJ2-1; no reliable D call. This CDR3 has 13 amino acids. V was trimmed by 9 bases and J by 3 bases, leaving 11 bases between them. Germline CDR1 is KGHDR and CDR2 is SFDVKD. The CDR3 sequence: CATAGGGYNEQFF. CDR3 nucleotide sequence: TGTGCCACCGCCGGTGGCGGCTACAATGAGCAGTTCTTC.

This chain joins TRBV19 and TRBJ1-1, with D unresolved. The CDR3 sequence is 13 residues long. CDR1 is LNHDA and CDR2 is SQIVND in the germline V gene (reference sequence). Between the trimmed V and J ends, which lost 5 bases and 0 bases, there was a span of 7 bases. For the CDR3, the DNA is TGTGCCAGTAGTGTCGGGTTGAACACTGAAGCTTTCTTT. This codes for CASSVGLNTEAFF.

The chain uses TRBV2 and TRBJ1-2; D uncertain. The CDR3 runs to 12 residues. Trimming took 6 bases from V and 4 from J, leaving 9 bases between them. Germline CDR1 is SNHLY and CDR2 is FYNNEI. CDR3 coding DNA: TGTGCCAGCAGGGAGACCCTCTATGGCTACACCTTC. Protein sequence: CASRETLYGYTF. Full variable domain (rest looked up from reference TRBV2 and TRBJ1-2): EPEVTQTPSHQVTQMGQEVILRCVPISNHLYFYWYRQILGQKVEFLVSFYNNEISEKSEIFDDQFSVERPDGSNFTLKIRSTKLEDSAMYFCASRETLYGYTFGSGTRLTVV.

The CDR3 region is CASSVGNRVAGNTIYF. CDR3 sequence (DNA): TGTGCCAGCAGCGTAGGGAACAGGGTAGCTGGAAACACCATATATTTT. The chain is built from TRBV9 and TRBJ1-3, with TRBD1 as a possible D gene (6 bases). Germline assignment: CDR1 SGDLS and CDR2 YYNGEE. The ends were cut back, 0 bases at V and 2 bases at J, with 12 bases in the middle. There are 16 residues in the CDR3.

The rearrangement uses TRBV4-1 and TRBJ1-5; D is unclear. This CDR3 has 16 residues. Germline lookup yields CDR1 MGHRA and CDR2 YSYEKL. V lost 4 bases and J 6 bases, leaving 19 bases between the germline ends. The CDR3 DNA is TGCGCCAGCAGCCCCGAGGCATCGTCCTTTCCTCAGCCCCAGCATTTT. It translates to CASSPEASSFPQPQHF.

The chain couples TRBV5-1 to TRBJ2-7; D gene unclear. The CDR3 length is 15 residues. V was shortened by 1 base and J by 0 bases, with 11 bases between the two germline ends. Germline loops: CDR1 SGHRS, CDR2 YFSETQ. The CDR3 loop is CASSLSPYSSYEQYV. DNA for the CDR3: TGCGCCAGCAGCTTGTCCCCCTATAGCTCCTACGAGCAGTACGTC.

The gene calls are TRBV6-5 and TRBJ2-7; tentative D call: TRBD1 (5 bases). The CDR3 extends over 13 amino acids. In germline, CDR1 is MNHEY, CDR2 SVGAGI. V was pared by 6 bases and J by 1 base, with 10 bases between. CDR3 in DNA: TGTGCCAGCAGCCAGACAGCATCCTACGAGCAGTACGTC. Translating gives CASSQTASYEQYV.

This chain links TRBV2 with TRBJ2-7; no reliable D call. V was pared by 4 bases and J by 6 bases, with 10 bases between. Looked up from germline, CDR1 is SNHLY and CDR2 is FYNNEI. The CDR3 spans 12 residues. CDR3 region: CASSGRPGEQYV. In nucleotides, the CDR3 is TGTGCCAGCAGTGGGCGGCCGGGCGAGCAGTACGTC.

This chain uses TRBV28 with TRBJ1-2; D remains unclear. This CDR3 is built from 14 residues. V lost 1 base, J lost 1 base, and 7 bases lay in between. CDR1 and CDR2 (germline): MDHEN, SYDVKM. The CDR3 loop is CASSLLVSNYGYTF. The DNA for the CDR3 is TGTGCCAGCAGTTTATTGGTCAGTAACTATGGCTACACCTTC.

The chain carries TRBV15 and TRBJ2-1; no clear D gene. This CDR3 contains 12 residues. V was pared by 7 bases and J by 7 bases, with 11 bases between. Looked up from germline, CDR1 is LNHNV and CDR2 is YYDKDF (reference sequence). CDR3 sequence: CATKGALNEQFF. The CDR3 nucleotides are TGTGCCACCAAAGGAGCTTTGAATGAGCAGTTCTTC.

The V call is TRBV5-1, the J call TRBJ1-3, with D perhaps matching TRBD1 (6 bases). Trimming removed 0 bases from V and 2 bases from J, with 9 bases in between. The CDR3 runs 15 residues. Germline V lookup: CDR1 SGHRS, CDR2 YFSETQ. Here the CDR3 reads CASSLVAGAGNTIYF. DNA of the CDR3: TGCGCCAGCAGCTTGGTAGCAGGGGCTGGAAACACCATATATTTT.

The CDR3 region is CASSIGNGQSNYGYTF. As DNA, the CDR3 is TGTGCCAGTAGTATTGGGAATGGACAGTCCAACTATGGCTACACCTTC. The chain combines TRBV19 with TRBJ1-2, with D maybe TRBD1 (6 bases). This CDR3 comprises 16 residues. V lost 3 bases to trimming and J lost 2 bases, with 16 bases between them. Germline V CDR1 and CDR2: LNHDA, SQIVND (reference sequence).

This sequence joins TRBV6-1 and TRBJ1-5; 7 nucleotides line up with TRBD1. Germline V gene sequence: CDR1 MNHNS, CDR2 SASEGT. The V segment lost 0 bases and the J segment 3 bases; nucleotides outside the gene matches: 5. This CDR3 region has 16 residues. CDR3 sequence reads: CASSEAPTGNNQPQHF. The CDR3 nucleotides read TGTGCCAGCAGTGAAGCCCCGACAGGGAACAATCAGCCCCAGCATTTT.

The chain joins TRBV7-8 to TRBJ2-3, with 10 bases fitting TRBD1. Germline loops: CDR1 SGHVS, CDR2 FQNEAQ. This CDR3 spans 17 amino acids. V gave up 5 bases and J gave up 5 bases; unmatched junction bases: 13. The CDR3 protein is CASSRTTGQGLRDTQYF. DNA for the CDR3: TGTGCCAGCAGCCGAACAACGGGACAGGGGCTGCGAGATACGCAGTATTTT. Using reference TRBV7-8 and TRBJ2-3 for the parts outside the CDR3, the full variable domain is GAGVSQSPRYKVAKRGQDVALRCDPISGHVSLFWYQQALGQGPEFLTYFQNEAQLDKSGLPSDRFFAERPEGSVSTLKIQRTQQEDSAVYLCASSRTTGQGLRDTQYFGPGTRLTVL.